This T cell receptor beta chain was identified during a study of PD-1 blockade in classical Hodgkin lymphoma. Germline loops: CDR1 LNHDA, CDR2 SQIVND (reference sequence). The ends were cut back, 7 bases at V and 2 bases at J, with 7 bases in the middle. The CDR3 is 12 residues long. Measured with immunoSEQ multiplex PCR; TCRdb has only the in-frame clones, and not every one. The data show approximately 26,000 clones, about 80% seen once. About this clone itself: Its antigen remains unidentified.

The study's findings and limits: A significant rise in TCR diversity by C4D1 was seen for CD4+ but not CD8+ cells.

Specified time point: cycle 4 day 1 (C4D1), after about 6 weeks of nivolumab. No patient escaped relapse after autologous stem cell transplantation, and brentuximab vedotin exposure varied. The source material was peripheral blood mononuclear cells (PBMCs), sampled before the fourth cycle of nivolumab. This rearrangement joins TRBV19 to TRBJ2-3; D gene unclear. The sequence derives from a human donor with classical Hodgkin lymphoma. The CDR3 bases are TGTGCCAGTAAAGCCCCCACAGATACGCAGTATTTT. Translating it yields CASKAPTDTQYF.